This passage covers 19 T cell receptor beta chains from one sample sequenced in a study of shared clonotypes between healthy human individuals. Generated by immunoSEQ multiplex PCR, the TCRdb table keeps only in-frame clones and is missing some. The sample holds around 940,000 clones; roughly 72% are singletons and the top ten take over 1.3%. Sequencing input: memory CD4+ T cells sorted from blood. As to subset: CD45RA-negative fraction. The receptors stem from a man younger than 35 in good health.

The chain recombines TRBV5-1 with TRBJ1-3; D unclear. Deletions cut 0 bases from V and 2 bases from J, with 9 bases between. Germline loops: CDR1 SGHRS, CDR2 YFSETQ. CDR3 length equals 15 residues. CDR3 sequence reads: CASSLAPDPGNTIYF. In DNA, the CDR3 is TGCGCCAGCAGCTTGGCCCCGGACCCTGGAAACACCATATATTTT.

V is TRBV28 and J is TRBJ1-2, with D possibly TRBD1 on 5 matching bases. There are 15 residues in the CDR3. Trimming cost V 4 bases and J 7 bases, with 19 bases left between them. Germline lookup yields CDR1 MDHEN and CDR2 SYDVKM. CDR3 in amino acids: CASSSLSGRVGGYTF. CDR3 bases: TGTGCCAGCAGTTCCCTCTCAGGCAGGGTCGGTGGCTACACCTTC.

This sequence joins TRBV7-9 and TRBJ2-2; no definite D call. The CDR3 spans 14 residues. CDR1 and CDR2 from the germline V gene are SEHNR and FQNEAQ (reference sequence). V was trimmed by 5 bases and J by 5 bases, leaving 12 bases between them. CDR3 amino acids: CASSPQSPTGELFF. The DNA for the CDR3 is TGTGCCAGCAGCCCCCAATCGCCTACCGGGGAGCTGTTTTTT.

The CDR3 reads CASSLDRHNEQFF. In nucleotides, the CDR3 is TGTGCCAGCAGCTTAGACAGACACAATGAGCAGTTCTTC. This chain connects TRBV7-9 to TRBJ2-1; D call uncertain. Between the trimmed V and J ends, which lost 1 base and 5 bases, there was a span of 6 bases. The CDR3 extends over 13 amino acids. Germline V lookup: CDR1 SEHNR, CDR2 FQNEAQ (reference sequence).

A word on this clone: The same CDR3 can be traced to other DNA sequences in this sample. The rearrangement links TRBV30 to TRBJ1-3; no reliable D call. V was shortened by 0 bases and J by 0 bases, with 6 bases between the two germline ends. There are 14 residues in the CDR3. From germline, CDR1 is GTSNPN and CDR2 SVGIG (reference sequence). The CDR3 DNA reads TGTGCCTGGAGTGTGGGGTCCTCTGGAAACACCATATATTTT. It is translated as CAWSVGSSGNTIYF.

The CDR3 loop reads CASSSGTSGTTDTQYF. In nucleotides, the CDR3 is TGTGCCAGCAGCAGTGGGACTAGCGGGACCACAGATACGCAGTATTTT. The rearrangement joins TRBV7-2 to TRBJ2-3; TRBD2 matches at 13 bases. Losses at the gene ends were 5 bases for V and 2 bases for J; bases not matched to a gene: 4. Looked up from germline, CDR1 is SGHTA and CDR2 is FQGNSA. The CDR3 is made up of 16 amino acids.

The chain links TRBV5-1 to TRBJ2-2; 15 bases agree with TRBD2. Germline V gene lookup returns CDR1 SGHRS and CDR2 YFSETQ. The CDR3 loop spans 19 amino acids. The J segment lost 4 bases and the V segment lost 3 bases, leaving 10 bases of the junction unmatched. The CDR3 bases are TGCGCCAGCAGCTCAGGACTAGCGGGAGGGCCGGGGACCACCGGGGAGCTGTTTTTT. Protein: CASSSGLAGGPGTTGELFF.

CDR3 amino acids: CASSKGQGRGKYF. CDR3 nucleotide sequence: TGCGCCAGCAGCAAAGGACAGGGCCGGGGAAAGTACTTC. The chain links TRBV5-1 to TRBJ2-7, with 8 bases that match TRBD1. The V gene's germline CDR1 is SGHRS and CDR2 YFSETQ. This CDR3 has 13 amino acids. V shed 4 bases and J 11 bases; nucleotides not matched to a gene: 11.

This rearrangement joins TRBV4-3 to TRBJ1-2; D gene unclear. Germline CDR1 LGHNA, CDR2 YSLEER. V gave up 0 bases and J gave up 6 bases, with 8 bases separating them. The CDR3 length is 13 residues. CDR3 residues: CASSQDRWDGYTF. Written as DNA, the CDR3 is TGCGCCAGCAGCCAAGATCGGTGGGATGGCTACACCTTC.

CDR3 DNA sequence: TGTGCCAGCAGTATAATGGAAGAAAAACTGTTTTTT. Protein: CASSIMEEKLFF. This chain connects TRBV6-5 to TRBJ1-4, with unresolved D. The CDR3 spans 12 residues. Looked up from germline, CDR1 is MNHEY and CDR2 is SVGAGI. Trimming took off 5 bases at V and 8 bases at J, with 9 bases between the two ends.

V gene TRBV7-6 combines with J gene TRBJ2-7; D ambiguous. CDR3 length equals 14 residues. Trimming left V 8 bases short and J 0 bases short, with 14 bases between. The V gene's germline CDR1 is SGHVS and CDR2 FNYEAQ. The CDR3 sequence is CASVQTENSYEQYF. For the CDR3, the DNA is TGTGCCAGCGTCCAGACGGAAAACTCCTACGAGCAGTACTTC.

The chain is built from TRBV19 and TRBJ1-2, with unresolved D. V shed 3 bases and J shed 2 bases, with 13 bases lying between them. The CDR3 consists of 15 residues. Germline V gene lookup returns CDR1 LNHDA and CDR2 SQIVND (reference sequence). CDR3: CASSMVQLKNYGYTF. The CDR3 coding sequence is TGTGCCAGTAGTATGGTACAGCTAAAGAACTATGGCTACACCTTC.

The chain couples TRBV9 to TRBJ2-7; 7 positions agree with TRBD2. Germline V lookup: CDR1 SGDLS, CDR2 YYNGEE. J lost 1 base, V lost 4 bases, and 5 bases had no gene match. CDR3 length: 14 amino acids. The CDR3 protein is CASSSTAGSYEQYF. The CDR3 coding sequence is TGTGCCAGCAGCTCCACAGCGGGATCCTACGAGCAGTACTTC.

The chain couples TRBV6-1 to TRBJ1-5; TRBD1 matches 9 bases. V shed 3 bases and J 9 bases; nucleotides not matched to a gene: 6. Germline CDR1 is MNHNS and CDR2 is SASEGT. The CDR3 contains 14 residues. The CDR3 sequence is CASSDIQGARPQHF. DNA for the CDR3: TGTGCCAGCAGTGACATACAGGGGGCCCGGCCCCAGCATTTT.

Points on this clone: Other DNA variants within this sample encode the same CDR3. The CDR3 nucleotides are TGCGCCAGCAGCTCCGGGACAGGGGAGACCCAGTACTTC. This translates into CASSSGTGETQYF. The chain carries TRBV5-1 and TRBJ2-5, with TRBD1 matching 9 bases. Germline CDR1 reads SGHRS; CDR2 reads YFSETQ. The CDR3 spans 13 residues. V lost 3 bases to trimming and J lost 5 bases; unmatched junction nucleotides: 2.

The CDR3 coding sequence is TGCGCCAGCAGCCAAGATGACAGGGTTCGCGAGCAGTACTTC. It codes for CASSQDDRVREQYF. The chain couples TRBV4-3 to TRBJ2-7; 7 nucleotides line up with TRBD1. This CDR3 has 14 amino acids. V dropped 0 bases and J dropped 6; count of bases not matched to a gene: 5. Germline assignment: CDR1 LGHNA and CDR2 YSLEER.

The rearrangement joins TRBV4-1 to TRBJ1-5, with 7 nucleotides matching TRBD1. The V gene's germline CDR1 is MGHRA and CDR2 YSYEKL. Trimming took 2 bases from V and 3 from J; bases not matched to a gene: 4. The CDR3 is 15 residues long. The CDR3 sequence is CASSQPDRDNQPQHF. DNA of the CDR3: TGCGCCAGCAGCCAACCTGACAGGGACAATCAGCCCCAGCATTTT.

The CDR3 coding sequence is TGTGCCAGCAGTGTATGGGGGGAGAGTGAAAAACTGTTTTTT. Translated, it gives CASSVWGESEKLFF. J is TRBJ1-4 and V is TRBV6-1; D is perhaps TRBD1 (5 bases). The CDR3 is 14 amino acids. The germline V and J ends were trimmed by 4 bases and 7 bases, with 13 bases remaining between them. CDR1 is MNHNS and CDR2 is SASEGT in the germline V gene.

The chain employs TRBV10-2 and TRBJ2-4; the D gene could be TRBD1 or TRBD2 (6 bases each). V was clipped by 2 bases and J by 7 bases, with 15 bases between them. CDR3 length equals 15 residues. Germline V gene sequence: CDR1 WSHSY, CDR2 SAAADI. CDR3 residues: CASSERWGAGNIQYF. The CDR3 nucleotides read TGCGCCAGCAGTGAGCGGTGGGGGGCAGGGAACATTCAGTACTTC.